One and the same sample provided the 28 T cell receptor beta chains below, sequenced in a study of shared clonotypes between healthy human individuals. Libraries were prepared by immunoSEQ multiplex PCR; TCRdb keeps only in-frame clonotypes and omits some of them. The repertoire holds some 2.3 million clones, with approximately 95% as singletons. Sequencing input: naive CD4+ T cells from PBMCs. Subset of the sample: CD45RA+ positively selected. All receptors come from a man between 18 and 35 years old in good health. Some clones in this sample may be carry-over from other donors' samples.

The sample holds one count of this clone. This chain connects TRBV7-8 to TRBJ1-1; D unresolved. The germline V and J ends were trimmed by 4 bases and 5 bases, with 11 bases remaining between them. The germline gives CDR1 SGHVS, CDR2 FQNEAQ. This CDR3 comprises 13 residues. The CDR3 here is CASSSNTETEAFF. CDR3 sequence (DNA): TGTGCCAGCAGCTCTAATACAGAGACTGAAGCTTTCTTT.

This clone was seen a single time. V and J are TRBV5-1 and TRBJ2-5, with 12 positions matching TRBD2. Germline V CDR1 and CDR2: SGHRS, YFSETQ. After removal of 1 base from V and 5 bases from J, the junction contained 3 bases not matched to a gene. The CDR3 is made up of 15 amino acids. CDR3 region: CASSLLTSGSETQYF. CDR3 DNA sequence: TGCGCCAGCAGCTTGCTGACTAGCGGGAGCGAGACCCAGTACTTC.

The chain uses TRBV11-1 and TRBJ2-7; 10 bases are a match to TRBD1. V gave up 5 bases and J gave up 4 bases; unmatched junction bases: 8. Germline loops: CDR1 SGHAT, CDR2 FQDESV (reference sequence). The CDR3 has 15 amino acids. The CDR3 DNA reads TGTGCCAGCAGCCCCAGGACAGGGGGTAGGTACGAGCAGTACTTC. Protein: CASSPRTGGRYEQYF.

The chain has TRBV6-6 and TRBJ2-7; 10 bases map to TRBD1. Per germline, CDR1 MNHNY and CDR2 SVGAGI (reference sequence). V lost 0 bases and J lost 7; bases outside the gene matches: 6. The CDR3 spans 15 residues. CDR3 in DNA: TGTGCCAGCAGTTACTCGGGACAGGGGAGAAGAGAGCAGTACTTC. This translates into CASSYSGQGRREQYF.

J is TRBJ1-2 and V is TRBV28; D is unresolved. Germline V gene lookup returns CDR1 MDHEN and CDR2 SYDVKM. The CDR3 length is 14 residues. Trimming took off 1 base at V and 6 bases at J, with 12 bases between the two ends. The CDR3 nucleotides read TGTGCCAGCAGTTTATCCCAAGGCGGTGATGGCTACACCTTC. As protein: CASSLSQGGDGYTF.

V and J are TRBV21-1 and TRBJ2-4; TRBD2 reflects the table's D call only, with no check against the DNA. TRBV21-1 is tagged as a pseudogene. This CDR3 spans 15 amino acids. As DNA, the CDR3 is TGTGCCAGCAGCAAAGCCCTGGAGTCCAAAAACATTCAGTACTTC. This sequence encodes CASSKALESKNIQYF.

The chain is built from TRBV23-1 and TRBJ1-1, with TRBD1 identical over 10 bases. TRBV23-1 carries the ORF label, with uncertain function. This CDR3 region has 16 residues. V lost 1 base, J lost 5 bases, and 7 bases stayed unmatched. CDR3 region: CASSQYLGTGVTEAFF. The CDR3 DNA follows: TGCGCCAGCAGTCAATACCTAGGGACAGGGGTTACTGAAGCTTTCTTT.

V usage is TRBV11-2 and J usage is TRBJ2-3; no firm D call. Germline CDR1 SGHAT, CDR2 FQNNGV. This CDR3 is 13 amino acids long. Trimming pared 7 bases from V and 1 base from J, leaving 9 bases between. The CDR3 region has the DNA TGTGCCAGCAACCCTGACCGCACAGATACGCAGTATTTT. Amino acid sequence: CASNPDRTDTQYF.

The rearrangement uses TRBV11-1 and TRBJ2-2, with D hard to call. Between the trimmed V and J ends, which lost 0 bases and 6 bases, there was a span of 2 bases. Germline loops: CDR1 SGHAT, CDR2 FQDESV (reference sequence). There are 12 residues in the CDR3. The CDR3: CASSLAAGELFF. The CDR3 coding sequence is TGTGCCAGCAGCTTAGCAGCCGGGGAGCTGTTTTTT.

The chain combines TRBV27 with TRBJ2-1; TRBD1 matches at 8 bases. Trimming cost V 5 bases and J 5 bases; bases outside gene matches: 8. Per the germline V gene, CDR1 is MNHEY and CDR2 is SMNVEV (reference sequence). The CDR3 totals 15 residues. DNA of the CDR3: TGTGCCAGCAGTCACGACAGGGGTAAAGACAATGAGCAGTTCTTC. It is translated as CASSHDRGKDNEQFF.

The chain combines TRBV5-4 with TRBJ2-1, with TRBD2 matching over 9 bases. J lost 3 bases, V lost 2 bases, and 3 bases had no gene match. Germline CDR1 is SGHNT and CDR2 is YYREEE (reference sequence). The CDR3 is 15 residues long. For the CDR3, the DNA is TGTGCCAGCAGCTTCCGCGGGAGGGTCTACAATGAGCAGTTCTTC. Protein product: CASSFRGRVYNEQFF.

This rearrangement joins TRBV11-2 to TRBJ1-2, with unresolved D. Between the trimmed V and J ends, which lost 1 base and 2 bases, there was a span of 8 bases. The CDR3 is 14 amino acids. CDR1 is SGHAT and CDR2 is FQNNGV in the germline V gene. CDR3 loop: CASSLGSVNYGYTF. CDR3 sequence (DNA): TGTGCCAGCAGCTTAGGGTCCGTGAACTATGGCTACACCTTC.

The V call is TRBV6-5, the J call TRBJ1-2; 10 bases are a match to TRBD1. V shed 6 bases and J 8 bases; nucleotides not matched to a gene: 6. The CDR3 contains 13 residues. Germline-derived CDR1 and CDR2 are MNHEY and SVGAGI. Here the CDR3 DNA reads TGTGCCAGCAGCCAGACAGGGGGCAGGGGCTACACCTTC. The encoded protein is CASSQTGGRGYTF.

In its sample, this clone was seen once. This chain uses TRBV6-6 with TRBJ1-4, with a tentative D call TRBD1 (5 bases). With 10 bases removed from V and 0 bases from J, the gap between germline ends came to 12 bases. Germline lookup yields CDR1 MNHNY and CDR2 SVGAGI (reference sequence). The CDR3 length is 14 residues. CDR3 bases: TGTGCCACCGGCCGGGACCCAACTAATGAAAAACTGTTTTTT. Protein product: CATGRDPTNEKLFF.

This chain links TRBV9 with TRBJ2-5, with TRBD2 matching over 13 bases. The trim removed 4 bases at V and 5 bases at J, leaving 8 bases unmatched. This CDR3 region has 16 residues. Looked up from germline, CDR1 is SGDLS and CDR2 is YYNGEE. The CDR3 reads CASSRWTSGSGETQYF. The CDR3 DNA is TGTGCCAGCAGCCGATGGACTAGCGGGAGCGGGGAGACCCAGTACTTC.

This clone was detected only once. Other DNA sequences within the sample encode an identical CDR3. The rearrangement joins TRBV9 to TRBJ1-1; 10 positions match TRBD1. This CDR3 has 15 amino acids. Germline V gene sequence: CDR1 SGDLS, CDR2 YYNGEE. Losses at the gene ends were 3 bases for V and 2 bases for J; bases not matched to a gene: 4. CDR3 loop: CASSAWDRGNTEAFF. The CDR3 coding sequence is TGTGCCAGCAGCGCCTGGGACAGGGGAAACACTGAAGCTTTCTTT.

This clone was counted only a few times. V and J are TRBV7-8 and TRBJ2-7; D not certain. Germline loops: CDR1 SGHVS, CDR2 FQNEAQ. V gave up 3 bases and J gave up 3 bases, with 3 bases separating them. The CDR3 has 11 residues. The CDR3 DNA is TGTGCCAGCAGCTTGAGCTACGAGCAGTACTTC. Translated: CASSLSYEQYF.

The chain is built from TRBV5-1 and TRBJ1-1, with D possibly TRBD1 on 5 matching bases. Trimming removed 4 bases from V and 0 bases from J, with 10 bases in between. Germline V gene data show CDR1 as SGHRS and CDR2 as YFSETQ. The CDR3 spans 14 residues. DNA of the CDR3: TGCGCCAGCAGCCGGGACCCCATGAACACTGAAGCTTTCTTT. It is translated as CASSRDPMNTEAFF. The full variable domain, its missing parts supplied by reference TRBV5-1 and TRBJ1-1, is KAGVTQTPRYLIKTRGQQVTLSCSPISGHRSVSWYQQTPGQGLQFLFEYFSETQRNKGNFPGRFSGRQFSNSRSEMNVSTLELGDSALYLCASSRDPMNTEAFFGQGTRLTVV.

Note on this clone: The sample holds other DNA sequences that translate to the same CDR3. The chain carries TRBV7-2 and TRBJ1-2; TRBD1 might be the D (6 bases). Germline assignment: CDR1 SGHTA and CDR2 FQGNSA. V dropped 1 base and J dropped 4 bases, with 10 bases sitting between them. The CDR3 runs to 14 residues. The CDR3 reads CASSLEGGGYGYTF. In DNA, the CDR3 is TGTGCCAGCAGCTTAGAAGGGGGAGGCTATGGCTACACCTTC.

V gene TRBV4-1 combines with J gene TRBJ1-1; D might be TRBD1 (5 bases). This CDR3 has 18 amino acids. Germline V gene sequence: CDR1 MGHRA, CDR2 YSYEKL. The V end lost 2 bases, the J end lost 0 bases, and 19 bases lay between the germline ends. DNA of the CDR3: TGCGCCAGCAGCCAATTAGGTACACGGGGACTCATGAACACTGAAGCTTTCTTT. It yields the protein CASSQLGTRGLMNTEAFF.

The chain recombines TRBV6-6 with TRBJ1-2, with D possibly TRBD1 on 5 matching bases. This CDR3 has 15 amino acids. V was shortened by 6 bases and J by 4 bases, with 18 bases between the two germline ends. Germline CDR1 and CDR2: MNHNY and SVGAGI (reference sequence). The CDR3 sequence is CASRLGSGPTYGYTF. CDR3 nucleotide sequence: TGTGCCAGCAGGCTAGGATCGGGGCCGACCTATGGCTACACCTTC.

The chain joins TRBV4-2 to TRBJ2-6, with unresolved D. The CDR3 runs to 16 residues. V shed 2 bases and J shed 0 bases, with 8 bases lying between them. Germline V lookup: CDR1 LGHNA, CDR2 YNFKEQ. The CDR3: CASSQPSYSGANVLTF. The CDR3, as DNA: TGTGCCAGCAGCCAACCTTCCTACTCTGGGGCCAACGTCCTGACTTTC.

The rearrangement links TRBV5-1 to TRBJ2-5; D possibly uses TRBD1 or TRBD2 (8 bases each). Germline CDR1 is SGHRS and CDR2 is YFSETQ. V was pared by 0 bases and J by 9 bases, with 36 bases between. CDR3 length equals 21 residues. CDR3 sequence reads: CASSLVGDRGERESTKMAQYF. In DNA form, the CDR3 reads TGCGCCAGCAGCTTGGTAGGCGACAGGGGTGAGCGGGAGTCCACGAAGATGGCCCAGTACTTC.

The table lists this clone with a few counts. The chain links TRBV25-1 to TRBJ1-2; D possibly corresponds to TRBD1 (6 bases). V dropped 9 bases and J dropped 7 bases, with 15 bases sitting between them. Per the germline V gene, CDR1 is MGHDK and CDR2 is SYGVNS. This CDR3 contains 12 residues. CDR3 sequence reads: CASLNPGAGYTF. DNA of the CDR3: TGTGCCAGTCTCAACCCGGGGGCTGGCTACACCTTC.

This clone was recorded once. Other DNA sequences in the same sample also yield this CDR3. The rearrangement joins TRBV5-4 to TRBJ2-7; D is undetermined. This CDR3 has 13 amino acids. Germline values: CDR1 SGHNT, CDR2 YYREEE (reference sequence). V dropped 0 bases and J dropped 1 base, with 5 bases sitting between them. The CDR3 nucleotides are TGTGCCAGCAGCTTGGGACATTCCTACGAGCAGTACTTC. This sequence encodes CASSLGHSYEQYF.

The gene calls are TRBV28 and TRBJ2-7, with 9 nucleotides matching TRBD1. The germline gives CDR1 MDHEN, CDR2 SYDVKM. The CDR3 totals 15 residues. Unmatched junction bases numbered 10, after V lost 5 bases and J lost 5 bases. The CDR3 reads CASSPGGTGLNEQYF. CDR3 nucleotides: TGTGCCAGCAGTCCCGGGGGGACAGGGCTCAACGAGCAGTACTTC.

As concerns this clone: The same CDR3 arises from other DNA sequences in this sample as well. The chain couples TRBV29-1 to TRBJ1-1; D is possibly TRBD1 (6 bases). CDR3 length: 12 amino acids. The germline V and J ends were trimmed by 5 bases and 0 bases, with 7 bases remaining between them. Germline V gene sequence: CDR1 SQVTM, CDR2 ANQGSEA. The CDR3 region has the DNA TGCAGCGTTCGGACAGTGAACACTGAAGCTTTCTTT. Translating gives CSVRTVNTEAFF. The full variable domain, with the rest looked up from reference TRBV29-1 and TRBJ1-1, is SAVISQKPSRDICQRGTSLTIQCQVDSQVTMMFWYRQQPGQSLTLIATANQGSEATYESGFVIDKFPISRPNLTFSTLTVSNMSPEDSSIYLCSVRTVNTEAFFGQGTRLTVV.

CDR3 in amino acids: CAWIIYGDRVLGNTIYF. The CDR3 DNA reads as TGTGCCTGGATTATATACGGGGACAGGGTTCTTGGAAACACCATATATTTT. The chain couples TRBV30 to TRBJ1-3; 9 bases match TRBD1. Germline loops: CDR1 GTSNPN, CDR2 SVGIG (reference sequence). Trimming removed 4 bases from V and 3 bases from J; junction bases left unmatched: 13. CDR3 length: 17 residues.